The clone carrying this T cell receptor beta chain was picked up one time. Its antigen remains unidentified. The germline V gene has CDR1 LNHNV and CDR2 YYDKDF (reference sequence). The CDR3 sequence is 15 residues long. V gave up 5 bases and J gave up 5 bases; unmatched junction bases: 10. The record originates from a study of cytomegalovirus exposure and HLA in healthy donors. Across the whole study: Findings of an earlier analysis included around 100 million unique TCR beta sequences from roughly 180 million T cells. Broader study findings: Rare TCR sequences predominated, though certain public TCRs were found in many donors. There was a cluster of highly shared sequence variants that was likely a sequencing artifact. Most CMV-associated TCR beta chains were later found to appear HLA-restricted.

The PCR was carried out with 60 Vbeta primers and 13 Jbeta primers. Only in-frame clones appear in the TCRdb table, and some are missing; sequencing was by immunoSEQ multiplex PCR. In the table there are 98,000 or so clones, 60% to 85% of which are singletons. This clonotype was sampled from a woman under 30 in good health and CMV-seropositive. This chain links TRBV15 with TRBJ2-7, with TRBD2 matching 9 bases. Sequenced material: PBMCs. CDR3 nucleotide sequence: TGTGCCACCAGCCCCGGTGGACTAGCGAGGAACGAGCAGTACTTC. Its translation: CATSPGGLARNEQYF.